The 18 T cell receptor beta chains below come from one sample, sequenced in a study of shared clonotypes between healthy human individuals. Method: immunoSEQ multiplex PCR; TCRdb's copy keeps in-frame clones and lacks some. This table has around 100,000 clones, roughly two thirds appearing once. Sequencing was done on a sample of memory CD8+ T cells sorted from blood. Subset given: CD45RO+ cells pooled with CCR7-negative TemRA cells. The receptor source for this set is a man aged 25 to 45 in good health.

The chain recombines TRBV6-4 with TRBJ2-6; D is perhaps TRBD1 (5 bases). The CDR3 runs 15 residues. Per germline, CDR1 MRHNA and CDR2 SNTAGT. V was shortened by 0 bases and J by 2 bases, with 5 bases between the two germline ends. This CDR3 is CASSDSTAGANVLTF. As DNA, the CDR3 is TGTGCCAGCAGTGACTCGACAGCTGGGGCCAACGTCCTGACTTTC.

This rearrangement joins TRBV11-2 to TRBJ2-7; 7 bases match TRBD2. The CDR3 covers 18 residues. The V segment lost 2 bases and the J segment 5 bases; nucleotides outside the gene matches: 18. Germline V CDR1 and CDR2: SGHAT, FQNNGV. CDR3 sequence: CASSLFGVKLAGQDEQYF. CDR3 sequence (DNA): TGTGCCAGCAGCTTATTTGGGGTGAAATTAGCGGGTCAGGACGAGCAGTACTTC.

V and J are TRBV5-6 and TRBJ2-1; the match to TRBD2 covers 9 bases. This CDR3 contains 17 residues. J gave up 2 bases and V 4 bases, and 10 bases lay outside the gene matches. CDR1 SGHDT and CDR2 YYEEEE come from the germline V gene. The CDR3 nucleotides read TGTGCCAGCAGCCCGGAAGTAGCGGGAGTAACCTACAATGAGCAGTTCTTC. It yields the protein CASSPEVAGVTYNEQFF.

There are a few counts of this clone. The chain uses TRBV18 and TRBJ2-7; TRBD1 matches 11 bases. Unmatched junction bases numbered 4, after V lost 3 bases and J lost 3 bases. CDR1 KGHSH and CDR2 LQKENI come from the germline V gene. The length of the CDR3 is 15 residues. The CDR3: CASSPAGTGGYEQYF. The CDR3 nucleotides read TGTGCCAGCTCACCCGCCGGGACAGGGGGCTACGAGCAGTACTTC.

In its sample, this clone was seen once. The V and J genes are TRBV7-2 and TRBJ2-2; 9 bases map to TRBD2. The CDR3 spans 18 residues. V shed 1 base and J 5 bases; nucleotides not matched to a gene: 11. Looked up from germline, CDR1 is SGHTA and CDR2 is FQGNSA. The CDR3 region has the DNA TGTGCCAGCAGCTTAGTGGTCCCTACGCGGGAGGGGACCGGGGAGCTGTTTTTT. It specifies CASSLVVPTREGTGELFF.

The gene calls are TRBV6-1 and TRBJ2-7; 7 positions match TRBD1. The CDR3 totals 15 residues. V trimming: 5 bases; J trimming: 3 bases; junction bases outside the gene matches: 10. CDR1 is MNHNS, CDR2 SASEGT, per germline. The chain's CDR3 is CASSHSGGLNYEQYF. The CDR3 region has the DNA TGTGCCAGCAGTCATTCAGGGGGTCTAAACTACGAGCAGTACTTC.

This rearrangement joins TRBV6-6 to TRBJ2-7; weak D call: TRBD2 (6 bases). Germline V gene sequence: CDR1 MNHNY, CDR2 SVGAGI (reference sequence). The CDR3 spans 14 residues. The germline V and J ends were trimmed by 4 bases and 6 bases, with 16 bases remaining between them. The CDR3 bases are TGTGCCAGCAGTTTGGGACTTTCGGCCTTCGAGCAGTACTTC. Its protein is CASSLGLSAFEQYF.

V gene TRBV10-3 combines with J gene TRBJ2-7; D is uncertain. Germline-derived CDR1 and CDR2 are ENHRY and SYGVKD. The CDR3 runs to 12 residues. Trimming pared 3 bases from V and 0 bases from J, leaving 3 bases between. Here the CDR3 DNA reads TGTGCCATCAGTGACACCTCCTACGAGCAGTACTTC. It specifies CAISDTSYEQYF.

V gene TRBV5-1 combines with J gene TRBJ2-5, with 7 bases that match TRBD2. The trim removed 6 bases at V and 5 bases at J, leaving 13 bases unmatched. The CDR3 is 15 amino acids. Germline assignment: CDR1 SGHRS and CDR2 YFSETQ. The CDR3 DNA is TGCGCCAGCACCCCCGAGGGGACCGGGGGGGAGACCCAGTACTTC. It codes for CASTPEGTGGETQYF.

The chain combines TRBV7-9 with TRBJ2-3, with TRBD1 identical over 10 bases. The CDR3 has 16 residues. Losses at the gene ends were 3 bases for V and 2 bases for J; bases not matched to a gene: 5. In germline, CDR1 is SEHNR, CDR2 FQNEAQ (reference sequence). The CDR3 DNA reads TGTGCCAGCAGCTTCGGACAGGGGGTAGACACAGATACGCAGTATTTT. As protein: CASSFGQGVDTDTQYF. Using reference TRBV7-9 and TRBJ2-3 for the parts outside the CDR3, the full variable domain is DTGVSQNPRHKITKRGQNVTFRCDPISEHNRLYWYRQTLGQGPEFLTYFQNEAQLEKSRLLSDRFSAERPKGSFSTLEIQRTEQGDSAMYLCASSFGQGVDTDTQYFGPGTRLTVL.

The DNA of the CDR3 is TGTGCCAGTAAGACTAGCGGGTCCACCTACGAGCAGTACTTC. Encoded protein: CASKTSGSTYEQYF. The genes are TRBV19 and TRBJ2-7, with 10 positions matching TRBD2. Trimming cost V 7 bases and J 2 bases; bases outside gene matches: 5. CDR3 length: 14 amino acids. Germline V gene lookup returns CDR1 LNHDA and CDR2 SQIVND (reference sequence).

This clone was seen once. This chain joins TRBV5-1 and TRBJ2-1; D is unclear. CDR3 length: 14 residues. V shed 0 bases and J shed 4 bases, with 8 bases lying between them. From germline, CDR1 is SGHRS and CDR2 YFSETQ. The DNA of the CDR3 is TGCGCCAGCAGCTTGGACTCGGATTACAATGAGCAGTTCTTC. Translation gives CASSLDSDYNEQFF.

The rearrangement uses TRBV28 and TRBJ2-5, with 7 bases that match TRBD1. The CDR3 is made up of 13 amino acids. Germline CDR1 MDHEN, CDR2 SYDVKM. V shed 7 bases and J 2 bases; nucleotides not matched to a gene: 4. The CDR3 region is CASTRDRQETQYF. The CDR3 nucleotides are TGTGCCAGCACCAGGGACAGACAAGAGACCCAGTACTTC.

The chain has TRBV25-1 and TRBJ2-2, with 7 positions matching TRBD2. This CDR3 has 16 residues. Looked up from germline, CDR1 is MGHDK and CDR2 is SYGVNS. Trimming cost V 1 base and J 0 bases; bases outside gene matches: 2. The CDR3 loop is CASSEWGTTNTGELFF. CDR3 bases: TGTGCCAGCAGTGAATGGGGGACTACGAACACCGGGGAGCTGTTTTTT.

This chain uses TRBV19 with TRBJ2-7; maybe TRBD2 (6 bases). The germline V and J ends were trimmed by 3 bases and 6 bases, with 15 bases remaining between them. This CDR3 contains 14 residues. CDR1 LNHDA and CDR2 SQIVND come from the germline V gene (reference sequence). Here the CDR3 DNA reads TGTGCCAGTAGTATCGTTGGAGGGCTCGGCGAGCAGTACTTC. Residues: CASSIVGGLGEQYF.

The chain links TRBV28 to TRBJ2-1; no clear D gene. Trimming cost V 4 bases and J 5 bases, with 15 bases left between them. Germline values: CDR1 MDHEN, CDR2 SYDVKM. This CDR3 region has 15 residues. The CDR3 loop is CASSSPQRTHNEQFF. The CDR3 DNA is TGTGCCAGCAGTTCCCCTCAAAGGACCCACAATGAGCAGTTCTTC.

This clone was seen a single time. The chain carries TRBV15 and TRBJ2-2; D is unresolved. Trimming pared 0 bases from V and 5 bases from J, leaving 4 bases between. Germline V gene sequence: CDR1 LNHNV, CDR2 YYDKDF (reference sequence). The CDR3 is 13 residues long. CDR3 region: CATSREYTGELFF. CDR3 coding DNA: TGTGCCACCAGCAGAGAATATACCGGGGAGCTGTTTTTT.

The chain employs TRBV7-9 and TRBJ2-1; D may match TRBD1 or TRBD2 (5 bases each). With 5 bases removed from V and 8 bases from J, the gap between germline ends came to 13 bases. The germline V gene encodes CDR1 SEHNR and CDR2 FQNEAQ (reference sequence). The CDR3 loop spans 13 amino acids. The DNA of the CDR3 is TGTGCCAGCAGCGGGACCCGACCGCATGAGCAGTTCTTC. Translating it yields CASSGTRPHEQFF.